Described below is a single TCR beta chain sequence and its context. The data stem from a study of T cells after yellow fever vaccination. This CDR3 spans 16 amino acids. V lost 4 bases to trimming and J lost 0 bases, with 15 bases between them. Germline CDR1 is SGHAT and CDR2 is FQNNGV. As TCR cDNA was made by 5'RACE template switching, a universal primer site and UMIs were added. TCRdb processed the 5' RACE reads anew with MiXCR; each CDR3 protein has one entry. The data show a few hundred thousand distinct CDR3 sequences, about 17% seen once. This sequence joins TRBV11-2 and TRBJ1-1, with TRBD1 as a possible D gene (5 bases). Sequencing used PBMCs, obtained 5 days after the first yellow fever vaccination. This receptor was obtained from a man younger than 30 who received the YFV17D yellow fever vaccine. The CDR3 reads CASSSPTASMNTEAFF. CDR3 bases: TGTGCCAGCAGCTCTCCGACAGCCTCTATGAACACTGAAGCTTTCTTT.